What follows are 25 T cell receptor beta chains derived from one specimen sequenced in a study of molecular identifiers for immune sequencing clone quantification. MiXCR, run by TCRdb on the PCR reads, gives a single entry per CDR3 protein. The top ten hold approximately 0.8% of the sample, which has approximately 550,000 distinct CDR3 sequences, 20% to 25% seen once. Sample: naive CD8+ T cells from blood, with Jurkat cell RNA spiked in. Subset here: FACS-sorted CD8+CD4-CCR7+CD45RA+ naive T cells. The receptors stem from a human donor in good health. Some libraries in this study had Jurkat cell RNA spiked in.

About this clonotype: The conserved closing phenylalanine or tryptophan is absent in this CDR3, likely reflecting a read error. The rearrangement uses TRBV15 and TRBJ2-3; D is unresolved. V lost 3 bases to trimming and J lost 0 bases, with 13 bases between them. The CDR3 spans 16 residues. CDR1 is LNHNV and CDR2 is YYDKDF in the germline V gene (reference sequence). The CDR3 coding sequence is TGTGCCACCAGCAGTCCGGGCGAAACTAGCACAGATACGCAGTATCTT. Translating gives CATSSPGETSTDTQYL.

On this clonotype: The junction and the germline gene differ at one end; a read error may be behind it. V is TRBV9 and J is TRBJ1-6; D remains ambiguous. CDR1 and CDR2 (germline): SGDLS, YYNGEE. This CDR3 comprises 12 residues. CDR3 in DNA: TGTGCCAGCAGCGTAGCAGACTCACCCCTCCGCTTT. The encoded protein is CASSVADSPLRF.

The table lists this clonotype with many counts. The chain uses TRBV6-6 and TRBJ2-2, with D tentatively TRBD1 or TRBD2 (5 bases each). The CDR3 totals 17 residues. Germline-derived CDR1 and CDR2 are MNHNY and SVGAGI (reference sequence). Trimming removed 2 bases at V and 4 bases at J, with 17 bases between. CDR3 loop: CASSYTGPGFGTGELFF. CDR3 sequence (DNA): TGTGCCAGCAGTTACACGGGACCTGGTTTCGGCACCGGGGAGCTGTTTTTT.

This clonotype was detected ten times or more. This chain links TRBV20-1 with TRBJ2-7; D may be TRBD1 or TRBD2 (5 bases each). Germline CDR1 DFQATT, CDR2 SNEGSKA (reference sequence). Trimming took off 1 base at V and 4 bases at J, with 11 bases between the two ends. The CDR3 has 13 amino acids. Here the CDR3 reads CSARVGREYEQYF. DNA of the CDR3: TGCAGTGCTAGAGTCGGCAGGGAGTACGAGCAGTACTTC.

This clonotype was picked up many times. J is TRBJ1-1 and V is TRBV5-1, with 9 nucleotides matching TRBD1. With 4 bases clipped from V and 4 bases from J, the junction kept 5 bases outside the gene matches. The CDR3 is made up of 14 amino acids. Germline V lookup: CDR1 SGHRS, CDR2 YFSETQ. Written as DNA, the CDR3 is TGCGCCAGCAGCGGTGGACAGGGGCCCACTGAAGCTTTCTTT. Protein sequence: CASSGGQGPTEAFF.

This clonotype was counted at least ten times. The chain is built from TRBV7-6 and TRBJ2-5, with 13 bases fitting TRBD2. V dropped 6 bases and J dropped 1; count of bases not matched to a gene: 5. The CDR3 is made up of 16 amino acids. The germline CDR1 and CDR2 sequences are SGHVS and FNYEAQ. CDR3 nucleotide sequence: TGTGCCAGCAGTTGGACTAGCGGGGGACCCCAAGAGACCCAGTACTTC. Translation: CASSWTSGGPQETQYF.

J is TRBJ1-2 and V is TRBV6-2 or TRBV6-3; TRBD1 might be the D (5 bases). CDR1 is MNHEY and CDR2 is SVGEGT in the germline V gene. Trimming cost V 6 bases and J 12 bases, with 17 bases left between them. The CDR3 consists of 12 residues. CDR3 protein: CASSIMGEGDTF. The CDR3 DNA reads as TGTGCCAGCAGCATAATGGGGGAAGGCGACACCTTC.

There are many counts of this clonotype. The chain carries TRBV27 and TRBJ2-7; a possible D gene is TRBD1 (5 bases). This CDR3 comprises 14 residues. CDR1 MNHEY and CDR2 SMNVEV come from the germline V gene (reference sequence). Deletions cut 0 bases from V and 5 bases from J, with 11 bases between. CDR3 loop: CASSLSFQGHEQYF. DNA of the CDR3: TGTGCCAGCAGTTTATCGTTTCAGGGCCACGAGCAGTACTTC.

On this clonotype: This may be a read error: a much more frequent sequence differs by one nucleotide. The chain uses TRBV20-1 and TRBJ2-3, with a tentative D call TRBD2 (5 bases). The CDR3 has 16 residues. The germline CDR1 and CDR2 sequences are DFQATT and SNEGSKA (reference sequence). Between the trimmed V and J ends, which lost 0 bases and 3 bases, there was a span of 16 bases. DNA of the CDR3: TGCAGTGCTAGAGATCTTGGACTGGGGATAACAGATACGCAGTATTTT. Translating it yields CSARDLGLGITDTQYF.

Turning to this clonotype: A much larger clonotype is one base distant, so this may be a read error. V is TRBV27 and J is TRBJ1-6; D remains ambiguous. V lost 10 bases and J 8 bases, leaving 21 bases between the germline ends. Germline V CDR1 and CDR2: MNHEY, SMNVEV (reference sequence). This CDR3 is built from 15 residues. CDR3 region: CATKSGVAGHSPLHF. Here the CDR3 DNA reads TGTGCCACTAAAAGCGGGGTGGCAGGTCATTCACCCCTCCACTTT.

This clonotype came up a few times. The chain is built from TRBV19 and TRBJ2-7; 7 nucleotides agree with TRBD2. Germline loops: CDR1 LNHDA, CDR2 SQIVND (reference sequence). This CDR3 is 15 amino acids long. V trimming: 3 bases; J trimming: 0 bases; junction bases outside the gene matches: 5. The CDR3 sequence: CASSIASGYSYEQYF. CDR3 in DNA: TGTGCCAGTAGTATTGCTAGCGGTTACTCCTACGAGCAGTACTTC.

This clonotype was observed many times. The chain combines TRBV29-1 with TRBJ1-2; perhaps TRBD1 as D (5 bases). The CDR3 loop spans 11 amino acids. V lost 4 bases, J lost 6 bases, and 9 bases lay in between. Germline V gives CDR1 SQVTM, CDR2 ANQGSEA. CDR3 nucleotide sequence: TGCAGCGTTGTAGGGGTGGATGGCTACACCTTC. This sequence encodes CSVVGVDGYTF.

For this clonotype: A read error may explain this, as a much larger clone is one base away. The CDR3, as DNA: TGTGCCCGCAGTGTAAAGTTTAGCACAGATACGCAGTATTTT. It yields the protein CARSVKFSTDTQYF. V and J are TRBV6-5 and TRBJ2-3; D is uncertain. CDR1 MNHEY and CDR2 SVGAGI come from the germline V gene. There are 14 residues in the CDR3.

This chain links TRBV20-1 with TRBJ2-7, with a tentative D call TRBD2 (5 bases). V gave up 6 bases and J gave up 0 bases, with 12 bases separating them. CDR1 DFQATT and CDR2 SNEGSKA come from the germline V gene (reference sequence). This CDR3 contains 13 residues. This CDR3 reads CSARDMSSYEQYF. As DNA, the CDR3 is TGCAGTGCCCGGGATATGAGCTCCTACGAGCAGTACTTC.

This clonotype has at least ten counts. The J gene is TRBJ1-2, the V gene TRBV20-1; D is unresolved. Germline lookup yields CDR1 DFQATT and CDR2 SNEGSKA (reference sequence). V was clipped by 3 bases and J by 3 bases, with 11 bases between them. The CDR3 extends over 13 amino acids. The CDR3 here is CSASFRNDYGYTF. Written as DNA, the CDR3 is TGCAGTGCTAGTTTCCGAAATGACTATGGCTACACCTTC.

This clonotype was observed many times. The junction and the germline gene differ at one end; a read error may be behind it. This chain uses TRBV6-2 or TRBV6-3 with TRBJ2-7; D ambiguous. Germline V lookup: CDR1 MNHEY, CDR2 SVGEGT. The CDR3 length is 8 residues. The CDR3 protein is CASSSTFF. CDR3 sequence (DNA): TGTGCCAGCAGTTCTACATTCTTC.

In regard to this clonotype: Since a much larger clone is just one base distant, this may be a read error. The V and J genes are TRBV27 and TRBJ2-7, with 11 bases fitting TRBD2. CDR3 length equals 14 residues. The germline V gene has CDR1 MNHEY and CDR2 SMNVEV (reference sequence). The DNA for the CDR3 is TGTGCCGGCAGTTTTAGCGGGGGGGCACTTGAGCAGTACTTC. Protein product: CAGSFSGGALEQYF.

Details on this clonotype: This may come from a read error, since a much larger clone is one base off. The chain employs TRBV10-3 and TRBJ1-1; D is undetermined. This CDR3 is built from 12 residues. Germline loops: CDR1 ENHRY, CDR2 SYGVKD. The CDR3 loop is CAISDTNTEASF. Written as DNA, the CDR3 is TGTGCCATCAGTGACACTAACACTGAAGCTTCCTTT.

V gene TRBV20-1 combines with J gene TRBJ2-7; D gene unclear. Trimming removed 2 bases at V and 4 bases at J, with 9 bases between. The CDR3 length is 12 residues. The germline CDR1 and CDR2 sequences are DFQATT and SNEGSKA (reference sequence). For the CDR3, the DNA is TGCAGTGCTAGAATGGTGGGTTACGAGCAGTACTTC. Protein product: CSARMVGYEQYF.

The rearrangement uses TRBV12-3 or TRBV12-4 and TRBJ1-2; D might be TRBD1 (6 bases). The V end lost 1 base, the J end lost 5 bases, and 20 bases lay between the germline ends. The CDR3 loop spans 17 amino acids. CDR3 amino acids: CASSLVFGAGGAYGYTF. CDR3 bases: TGTGCCAGCAGTTTAGTGTTTGGAGCGGGGGGCGCGTATGGCTACACCTTC.

This clonotype was seen at least ten times. The chain carries TRBV20-1 and TRBJ2-2; D not resolved. This CDR3 comprises 12 residues. V lost 6 bases and J 5 bases, leaving 10 bases between the germline ends. CDR1 is DFQATT and CDR2 is SNEGSKA in the germline V gene (reference sequence). The DNA for the CDR3 is TGCAGTGCCCCAAAATGGACCGGGGAGCTGTTTTTT. Translation gives CSAPKWTGELFF.

The table lists this clonotype with a count of one. A much larger clonotype is one base distant, so this may be a read error. The chain carries TRBV25-1 and TRBJ2-1; D gene ambiguous. CDR1 and CDR2 (germline): MGHDK, SYGVNS. The length of the CDR3 is 12 residues. The CDR3 protein is CASSDTPNEQSF. The CDR3 DNA reads as TGTGCCAGCAGTGACACTCCTAATGAGCAGTCCTTC.

This clonotype has a handful of counts. The CDR3 DNA is TGCGCCAGCAGTGAGTCGGAGTGGCAGGGCGAGCAGTACTTC. This sequence encodes CASSESEWQGEQYF. The chain employs TRBV10-2 and TRBJ2-7; a possible D gene is TRBD1 (5 bases). Trimming pared 0 bases from V and 6 bases from J, leaving 12 bases between. The CDR3 consists of 14 residues. Germline CDR1 reads WSHSY; CDR2 reads SAAADI.

As for this clonotype: This could be a read error, since a much larger clone is one nucleotide away. V gene TRBV5-6 combines with J gene TRBJ2-5; D gene ambiguous. CDR3 length equals 15 residues. Germline CDR1 is SGHDT and CDR2 is YYEEEE. CDR3 bases: TGTGCCAGCGGCTTTAGTCGGCGGCAGACAGAGACCCAGTACTTC. This translates into CASGFSRRQTETQYF.

This clonotype was observed a few times. The chain has TRBV15 and TRBJ1-4; D gene unclear. CDR1 LNHNV and CDR2 YYDKDF come from the germline V gene (reference sequence). CDR3 length: 11 residues. V lost 7 bases and J lost 12, with 12 bases in between. CDR3 sequence (DNA): TGTGCCACCATGAACGGGCATGAACTGTTTTTT. Its protein product is CATMNGHELFF.